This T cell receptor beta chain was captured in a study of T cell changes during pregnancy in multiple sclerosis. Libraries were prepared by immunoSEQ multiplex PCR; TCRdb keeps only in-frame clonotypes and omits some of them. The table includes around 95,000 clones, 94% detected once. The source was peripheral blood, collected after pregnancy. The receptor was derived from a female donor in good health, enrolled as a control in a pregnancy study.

The CDR3 sequence is CASIFNTDTQYF. In DNA form, the CDR3 reads TGTGCCAGCATTTTTAACACAGATACGCAGTATTTT. The chain couples TRBV6-1 to TRBJ2-3; D uncertain. Germline CDR1 and CDR2: MNHNS and SASEGT. With 7 bases removed from V and 2 bases from J, the gap between germline ends came to 7 bases. The CDR3 totals 12 residues.